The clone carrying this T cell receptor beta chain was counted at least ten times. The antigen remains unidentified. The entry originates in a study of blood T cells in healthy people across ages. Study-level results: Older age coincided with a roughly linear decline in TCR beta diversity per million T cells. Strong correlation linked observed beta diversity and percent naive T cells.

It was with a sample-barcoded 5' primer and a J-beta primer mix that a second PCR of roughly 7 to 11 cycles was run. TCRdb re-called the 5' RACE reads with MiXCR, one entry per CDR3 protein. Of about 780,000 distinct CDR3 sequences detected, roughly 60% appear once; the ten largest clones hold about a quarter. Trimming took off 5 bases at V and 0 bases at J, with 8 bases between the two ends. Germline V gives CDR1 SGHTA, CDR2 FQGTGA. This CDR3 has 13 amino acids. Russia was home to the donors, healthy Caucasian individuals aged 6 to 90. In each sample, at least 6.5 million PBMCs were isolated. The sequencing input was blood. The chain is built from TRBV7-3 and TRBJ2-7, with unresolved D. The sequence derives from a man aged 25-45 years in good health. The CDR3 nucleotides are TGTGCCAGCAGCCCCCCCGGCTCCTACGAGCAGTACTTC. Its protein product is CASSPPGSYEQYF.